This TCR beta chain was obtained from a study of early T cells in non-severe SARS-CoV-2 infection. V dropped 4 bases and J dropped 3; count of bases not matched to a gene: 2. There are 13 residues in the CDR3. Germline lookup yields CDR1 SGHRS and CDR2 YFSETQ. TCRdb independently ran MiXCR on the 5' RACE reads; one entry per CDR3 protein. The sample has about 90,000 distinct CDR3 sequences, 14% seen once. The sequenced sample consisted of whole blood. The sequence was obtained from an adult who was a healthcare worker with PCR-confirmed SARS-CoV-2 infection or an uninfected control (not recorded which). This chain connects TRBV5-1 to TRBJ2-5, with TRBD1 matching over 8 bases. The CDR3 is CASSRGQEETQYF. CDR3 nucleotides: TGCGCCAGCAGCCGGGGACAGGAAGAGACCCAGTACTTC.